The 5 T cell receptor beta chains reported below all come from one sample, sequenced in a study of blood T cell repertoires in COVID-19. Some clones are missing from TCRdb's copy, which holds only in-frame ones; the method was immunoSEQ multiplex PCR. This sample has roughly 320,000 clones, with 70% to 90% found just once. The source material was peripheral blood. The receptors were sampled from a human donor in a cohort sampled during active COVID-19.

The genes are TRBV19 and TRBJ1-5; tentatively, D is TRBD1 (5 bases). Germline values: CDR1 LNHDA, CDR2 SQIVND (reference sequence). The CDR3 consists of 15 residues. V lost 5 bases and J lost 6, with 17 bases in between. In nucleotides, the CDR3 is TGTGCCAGTAGTCCAGTTACGGGGGGAAGTCAGCCCCAGCATTTT. This codes for CASSPVTGGSQPQHF.

J is TRBJ2-7 and V is TRBV4-2; D unclear. The CDR3 is 15 residues long. The germline CDR1 and CDR2 sequences are LGHNA and YNFKEQ. Trimming took off 0 bases at V and 2 bases at J, with 11 bases between the two ends. The CDR3 is CASSQEPGFTYEQYF. The CDR3 region has the DNA TGTGCCAGCAGCCAAGAGCCGGGTTTCACCTACGAGCAGTACTTC.

This clone was observed a single time. The chain has TRBV5-1 and TRBJ1-6, with D maybe TRBD1 (6 bases). CDR3 length equals 15 residues. Trimming took 2 bases from V and 4 from J, leaving 10 bases between them. CDR1 and CDR2 from the germline V gene are SGHRS and YFSETQ. The CDR3 coding sequence is TGCGCCAGCAGCTTAACAGGGCCTTATAATTCACCCCTCCACTTT. The encoded protein is CASSLTGPYNSPLHF.

This CDR3 reads CASSLDRVSKKLFF. CDR3 DNA: TGTGCCAGCAGCCTTGACAGGGTATCTAAAAAACTGTTTTTT. This rearrangement joins TRBV7-9 to TRBJ1-4, with 7 bases that match TRBD1. Germline values: CDR1 SEHNR, CDR2 FQNEAQ (reference sequence). J was trimmed by 9 bases and V by 5 bases; bases with no gene match: 9. The CDR3 extends over 14 amino acids.

V usage is TRBV6-5 and J usage is TRBJ2-2, with 7 bases that match TRBD1. The germline gives CDR1 MNHEY, CDR2 SVGAGI. The trim removed 6 bases at V and 4 bases at J, leaving 8 bases unmatched. The CDR3 totals 15 residues. CDR3 sequence: CASSIFGTVTGELFF. The CDR3 coding sequence is TGTGCCAGCAGCATCTTTGGGACAGTCACCGGGGAGCTGTTTTTT.